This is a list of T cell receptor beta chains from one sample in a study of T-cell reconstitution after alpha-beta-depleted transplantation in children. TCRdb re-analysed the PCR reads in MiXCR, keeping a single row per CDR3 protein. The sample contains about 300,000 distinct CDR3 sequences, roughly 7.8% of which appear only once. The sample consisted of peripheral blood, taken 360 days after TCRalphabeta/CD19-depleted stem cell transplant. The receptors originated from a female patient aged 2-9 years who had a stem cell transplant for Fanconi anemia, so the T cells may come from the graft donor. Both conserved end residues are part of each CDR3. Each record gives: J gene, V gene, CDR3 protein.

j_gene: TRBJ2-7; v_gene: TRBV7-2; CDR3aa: CASRFGLAGGTIREQYF
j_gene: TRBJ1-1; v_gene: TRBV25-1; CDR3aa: CASSEFFSSGQHEAFF
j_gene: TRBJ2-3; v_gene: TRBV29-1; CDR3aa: CSVGVGLDTQYF
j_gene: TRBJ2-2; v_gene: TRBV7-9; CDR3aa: CASSLGLSTGELFF
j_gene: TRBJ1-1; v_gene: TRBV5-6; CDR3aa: CASSTDSLYGAFF
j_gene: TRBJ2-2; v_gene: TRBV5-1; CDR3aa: CASSFTQSNTGELFF
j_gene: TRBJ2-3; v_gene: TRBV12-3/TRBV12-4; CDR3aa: CASSFRGGGTDTQYF
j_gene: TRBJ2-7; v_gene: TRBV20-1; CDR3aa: CSAEGTADYEQYF
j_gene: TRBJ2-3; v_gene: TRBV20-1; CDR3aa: CSARDSQTGTDTQYF
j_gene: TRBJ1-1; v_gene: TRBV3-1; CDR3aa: CASSRMTGPTAPTEAFF
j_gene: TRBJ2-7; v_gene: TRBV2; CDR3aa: CASSESQGAYEQYF
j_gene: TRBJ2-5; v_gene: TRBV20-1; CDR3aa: CSAILAGVWSAQETQYF
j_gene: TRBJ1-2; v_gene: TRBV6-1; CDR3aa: CASSEGTVFNYGYTF
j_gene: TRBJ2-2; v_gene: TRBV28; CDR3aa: CASGRGAGGMNTGELFF
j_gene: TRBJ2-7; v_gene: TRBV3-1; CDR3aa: CASSKTGSHEEQYF
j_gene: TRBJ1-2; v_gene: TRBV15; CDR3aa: CATQPPGQGPSNYGYTF
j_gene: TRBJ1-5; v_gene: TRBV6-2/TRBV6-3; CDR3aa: CASSYSSGDSNQPQHF
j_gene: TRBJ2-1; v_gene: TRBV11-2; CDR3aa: CASSSKTSVEQFF
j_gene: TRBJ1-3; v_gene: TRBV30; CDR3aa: CAWSEGGGNTIYF
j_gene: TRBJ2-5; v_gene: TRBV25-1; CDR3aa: CASSELVEKSETQYF
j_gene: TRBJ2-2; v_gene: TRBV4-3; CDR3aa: CASSTLAGANTGELFF
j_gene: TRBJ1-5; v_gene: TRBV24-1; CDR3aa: CATSGQGIGQPQHF
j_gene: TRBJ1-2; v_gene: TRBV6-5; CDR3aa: CASSWDKQGVWYGYTF
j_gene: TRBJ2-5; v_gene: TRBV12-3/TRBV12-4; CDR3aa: CASSWDSQETQYF
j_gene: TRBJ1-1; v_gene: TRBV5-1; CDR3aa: CASSLSTGYTEAFF
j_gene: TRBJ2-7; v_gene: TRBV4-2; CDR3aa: CASSPASSGVYEQYF
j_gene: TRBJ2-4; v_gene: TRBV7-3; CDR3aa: CASSLRGGGAKNIQYF
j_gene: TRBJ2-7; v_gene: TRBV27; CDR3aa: CASSFGTSPYEQYF
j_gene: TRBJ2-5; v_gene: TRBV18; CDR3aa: CASSPTGTGIGETQYF
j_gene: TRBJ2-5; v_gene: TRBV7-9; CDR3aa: CASSARRETQYF
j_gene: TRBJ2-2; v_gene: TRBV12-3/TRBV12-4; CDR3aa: CASRIGTDGGSGELFF
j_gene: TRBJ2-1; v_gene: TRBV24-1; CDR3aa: CATSDFSGSALRLFF
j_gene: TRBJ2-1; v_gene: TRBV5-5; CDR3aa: CASSFSGTLRGEQFF
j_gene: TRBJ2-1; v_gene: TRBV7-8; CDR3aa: CASSLAQGWNEQFF
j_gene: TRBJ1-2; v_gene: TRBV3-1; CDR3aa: CASSRPGQGAHGYTF
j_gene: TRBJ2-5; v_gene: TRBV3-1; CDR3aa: CASSQSRGLETQYF
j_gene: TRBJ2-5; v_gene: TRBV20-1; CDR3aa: CSARDYKWTSGGKETQYF
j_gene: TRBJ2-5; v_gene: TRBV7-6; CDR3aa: CASSFDPPAGHQETQYF
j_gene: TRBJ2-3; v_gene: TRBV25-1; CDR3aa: CASSEGTSTDTQYF
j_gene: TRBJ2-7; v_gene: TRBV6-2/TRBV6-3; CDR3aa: CASSPGTGKYEQYF
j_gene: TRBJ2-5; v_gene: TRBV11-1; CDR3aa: CASSFPRGGSQETQYF
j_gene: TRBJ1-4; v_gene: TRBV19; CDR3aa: CASSIQGGGKLFF
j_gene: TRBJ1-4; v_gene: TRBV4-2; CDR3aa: CASSQRGNREKLFF
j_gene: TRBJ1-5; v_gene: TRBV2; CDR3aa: CTFSFGLAEDGELAQHF
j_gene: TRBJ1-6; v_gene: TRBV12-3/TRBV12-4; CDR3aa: CASSLQGGYSPLHF
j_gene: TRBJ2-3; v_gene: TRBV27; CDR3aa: CASSLIGQNPDTQYF
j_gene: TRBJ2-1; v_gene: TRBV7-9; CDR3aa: CASSQGGTGGYNEQFF
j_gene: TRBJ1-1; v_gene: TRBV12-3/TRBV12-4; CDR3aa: CASIGTMNTEAFF
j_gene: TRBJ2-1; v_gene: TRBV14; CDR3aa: CASSQDRGSSGEQFF
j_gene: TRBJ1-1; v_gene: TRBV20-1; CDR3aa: CSARGGRVGEAFF
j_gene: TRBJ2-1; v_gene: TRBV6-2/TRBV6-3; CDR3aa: CASSYGGRNSYNEQFF
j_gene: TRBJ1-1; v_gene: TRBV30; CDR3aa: CAWSVTGQGATAFF
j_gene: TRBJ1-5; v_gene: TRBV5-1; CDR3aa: CASSLGDSANQPQHF